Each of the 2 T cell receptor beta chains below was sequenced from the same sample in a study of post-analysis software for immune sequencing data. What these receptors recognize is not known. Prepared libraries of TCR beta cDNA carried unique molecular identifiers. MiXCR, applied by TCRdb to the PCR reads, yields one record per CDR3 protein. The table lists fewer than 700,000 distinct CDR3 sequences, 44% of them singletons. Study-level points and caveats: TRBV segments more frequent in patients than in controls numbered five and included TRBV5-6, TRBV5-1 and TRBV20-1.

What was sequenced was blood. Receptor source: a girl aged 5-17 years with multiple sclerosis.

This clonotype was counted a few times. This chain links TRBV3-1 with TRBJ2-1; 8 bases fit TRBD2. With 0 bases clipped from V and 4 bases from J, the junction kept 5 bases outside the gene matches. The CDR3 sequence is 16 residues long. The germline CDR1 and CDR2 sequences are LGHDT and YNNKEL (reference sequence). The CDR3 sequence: CASSQDGGGRYNEQFF. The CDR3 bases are TGTGCCAGCAGCCAAGATGGCGGGGGGCGGTACAATGAGCAGTTCTTC.

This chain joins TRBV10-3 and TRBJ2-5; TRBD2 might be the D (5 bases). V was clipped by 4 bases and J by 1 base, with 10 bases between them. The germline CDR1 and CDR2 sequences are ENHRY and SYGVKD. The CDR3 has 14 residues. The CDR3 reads CAISGLGAQETQYF. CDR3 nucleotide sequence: TGTGCCATCAGTGGTTTGGGAGCCCAAGAGACCCAGTACTTC.